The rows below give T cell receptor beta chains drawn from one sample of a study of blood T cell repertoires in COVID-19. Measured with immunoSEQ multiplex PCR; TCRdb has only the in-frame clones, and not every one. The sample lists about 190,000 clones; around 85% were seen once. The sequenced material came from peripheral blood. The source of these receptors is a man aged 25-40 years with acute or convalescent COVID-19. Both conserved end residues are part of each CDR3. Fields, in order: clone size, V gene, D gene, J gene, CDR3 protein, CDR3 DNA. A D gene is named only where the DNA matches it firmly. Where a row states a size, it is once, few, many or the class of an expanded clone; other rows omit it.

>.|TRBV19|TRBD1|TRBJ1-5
CASSPIDRGSIDSNQPQHF
TGTGCCAGTAGTCCAATCGACAGGGGTTCAATTGATAGCAATCAGCCCCAGCATTTT
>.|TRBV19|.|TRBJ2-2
CASRLDKNTGELFF
TGTGCCAGTAGACTGGACAAGAACACCGGGGAGCTGTTTTTT
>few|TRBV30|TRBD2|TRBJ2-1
CAWSVLAGVSGEQFF
TGTGCCTGGAGTGTACTAGCGGGAGTAAGTGGTGAGCAGTTCTTC
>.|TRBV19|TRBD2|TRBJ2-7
CASSISGGTSGSEQYF
TGTGCCAGTAGTATATCTGGTGGGACTAGCGGGAGTGAGCAGTACTTC
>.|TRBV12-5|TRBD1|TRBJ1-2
CASGRDRGENGYTF
TGTGCTAGTGGCCGGGACAGGGGCGAAAATGGCTACACCTTC
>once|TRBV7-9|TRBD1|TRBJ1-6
CASSSGQGESPLHF
TGTGCCAGCAGTTCGGGACAGGGTGAATCACCCCTCCACTTT
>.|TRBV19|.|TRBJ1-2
CASSIWDKANGYTF
TGTGCCAGTAGTATATGGGACAAGGCAAATGGCTACACCTTC
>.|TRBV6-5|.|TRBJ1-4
CASSLGAATNEKLFF
TGTGCCAGCAGTTTGGGGGCCGCAACTAATGAAAAACTGTTTTTT
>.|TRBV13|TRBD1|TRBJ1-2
CASSYTLTRDRGYTF
TGTGCCAGCAGCTATACCTTAACCCGGGACAGAGGCTACACCTTC
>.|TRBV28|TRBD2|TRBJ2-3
CASSRLGGGANTQYF
TGTGCCAGCAGTCGGCTGGGCGGGGGGGCAAATACGCAGTATTTT
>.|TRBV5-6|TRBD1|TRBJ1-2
CASSRRQGNYGYTF
TGTGCCAGCTCTCGACGACAGGGGAACTATGGCTACACCTTC
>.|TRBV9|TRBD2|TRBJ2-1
CASSVGASGANEQFF
TGTGCCAGCAGCGTAGGGGCTAGCGGGGCCAATGAGCAGTTCTTC
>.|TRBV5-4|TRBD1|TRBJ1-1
CASSRDRLNTEAFF
TGTGCCAGCAGCAGGGACAGATTGAACACTGAAGCTTTCTTT
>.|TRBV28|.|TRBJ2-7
CASSLLAIVYEQYF
TGTGCCAGCAGCTTACTCGCTATCGTCTACGAGCAGTACTTC
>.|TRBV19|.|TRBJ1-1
CASTIGGLAGNTEAFF
TGTGCCAGTACCATAGGCGGGTTGGCCGGGAACACTGAAGCTTTCTTT
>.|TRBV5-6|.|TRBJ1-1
CASSSPRQNSAFF
TGTGCCAGCAGCTCCCCCCGACAGAACTCAGCTTTCTTT
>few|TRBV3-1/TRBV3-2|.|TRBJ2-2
CASSQERVSWPGELFF
TGTGCCAGCAGCCAAGAGAGGGTCAGTTGGCCCGGGGAGCTGTTTTTT
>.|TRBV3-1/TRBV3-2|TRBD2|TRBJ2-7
CASSQDPGGTSYEQYF
TGTGCCAGCAGCCAAGATCCGGGGGGTACCTCCTACGAGCAGTACTTC
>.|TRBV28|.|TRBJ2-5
CASRLGGLGETQYF
TGTGCCAGCAGGCTAGGCGGGCTGGGGGAGACCCAGTACTTC
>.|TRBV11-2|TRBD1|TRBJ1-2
CASSALPFPGQGNYGYTF
TGTGCCAGCAGCGCCCTCCCCTTTCCGGGACAGGGGAACTATGGCTACACCTTC
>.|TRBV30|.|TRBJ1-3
CAWSVGASGNTIYF
TGTGCCTGGAGCGTGGGGGCGTCTGGAAACACCATATATTTT
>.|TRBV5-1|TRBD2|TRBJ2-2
CASSWTSGSPNTGELFF
TGCGCCAGCAGCTGGACTAGCGGGAGCCCGAACACCGGGGAGCTGTTTTTT
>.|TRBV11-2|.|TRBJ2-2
CASRSLTGKRELFF
TGTGCCAGCAGGAGTTTGACGGGGAAGAGGGAGCTGTTTTTT
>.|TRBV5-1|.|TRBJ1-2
CASSATANYGYTF
TGCGCCAGCAGCGCCACTGCCAACTATGGCTACACCTTC
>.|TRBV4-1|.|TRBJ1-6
CASSQPLVYNSPLHF
TGCGCCAGCAGCCAACCACTGGTCTATAATTCACCCCTCCACTTT
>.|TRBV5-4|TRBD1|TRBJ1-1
CASSLARGRAEAFF
TGTGCCAGCAGCTTGGCCAGGGGGCGGGCTGAAGCTTTCTTT
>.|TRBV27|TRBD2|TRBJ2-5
CASSLSWEGQQETQYF
TGTGCCAGCAGTTTATCGTGGGAGGGGCAACAAGAGACCCAGTACTTC
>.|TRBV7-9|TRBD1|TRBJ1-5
CASGKGQGSNQPQHF
TGTGCCAGCGGAAAGGGACAGGGGAGCAATCAGCCCCAGCATTTT
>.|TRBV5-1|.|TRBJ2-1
CASSADSSSYNEQFF
TGCGCCAGCAGCGCAGACTCGAGCTCCTACAATGAGCAGTTCTTC
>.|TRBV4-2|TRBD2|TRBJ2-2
CASSRSSGGNTGELFF
TGTGCCAGCAGCCGTTCTAGCGGGGGTAACACCGGGGAGCTGTTTTTT
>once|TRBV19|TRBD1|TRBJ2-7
CASRRGQGASYEQYF
TGTGCCAGTAGGAGAGGACAGGGGGCCTCCTACGAGCAGTACTTC
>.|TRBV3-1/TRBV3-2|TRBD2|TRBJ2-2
CASSPWEGLAGELFF
TGTGCCAGCAGCCCCTGGGAGGGGTTAGCCGGGGAGCTGTTTTTT
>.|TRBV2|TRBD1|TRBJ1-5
CASSGQGLNQPQHF
TGTGCCAGCAGCGGACAGGGTTTGAATCAGCCCCAGCATTTT
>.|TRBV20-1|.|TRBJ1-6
CSASRGSYNSPLHF
TGCAGTGCTAGTCGGGGGTCCTATAATTCACCCCTCCACTTT
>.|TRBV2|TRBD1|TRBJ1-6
CASSESGQKSPLHF
TGTGCCAGCAGTGAATCGGGACAGAAGTCACCCCTCCACTTT
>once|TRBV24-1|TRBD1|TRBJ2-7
CATSDSGQVIYEQYF
TGTGCCACCAGTGATTCGGGACAGGTTATTTACGAGCAGTACTTC
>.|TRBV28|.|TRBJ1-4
CASSSGTALFF
TGTGCCAGCAGTTCCGGTACAGCACTGTTTTTT
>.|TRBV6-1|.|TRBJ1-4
CASSDGKQGDEKLFF
TGTGCCAGCAGTGATGGGAAACAGGGCGATGAAAAACTGTTTTTT
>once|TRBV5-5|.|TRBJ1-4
CASRPQGIGEKLFF
TGTGCCAGCAGACCCCAGGGGATAGGGGAAAAACTGTTTTTT
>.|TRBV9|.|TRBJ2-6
CASSRGSSGANVLTF
TGTGCCAGCAGCAGGGGAAGCTCTGGGGCCAACGTCCTGACTTTC
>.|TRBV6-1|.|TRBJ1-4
CASSEALVGSEKLFF
TGTGCCAGCAGTGAAGCGCTAGTAGGGAGTGAAAAACTGTTTTTT
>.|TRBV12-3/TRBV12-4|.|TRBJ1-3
CASRTRAGNTIYF
TGTGCCAGCAGGACCAGGGCTGGAAACACCATATATTTT
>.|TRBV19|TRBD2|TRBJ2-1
CASSLTTSGRASYNEQFF
TGTGCCAGTAGTCTGACGACTAGCGGGAGGGCCAGCTACAATGAGCAGTTCTTC
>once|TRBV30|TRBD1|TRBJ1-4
CAWSVRDRREKLFF
TGTGCCTGGAGTGTAAGGGACAGGAGAGAAAAACTGTTTTTT
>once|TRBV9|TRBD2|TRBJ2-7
CATERGGKGLTYEQYF
TGTGCCACCGAACGGGGGGGTAAGGGACTCACCTACGAGCAGTACTTC